This paragraph reports one TCR beta chain. Antigen specificity is unknown. Investigators separated out CD4+ T cells once about 10 days of culture had passed. Testing of the vaccine recipients showed negative nucleocapsid antibodies and no prior SARS-CoV-2 infection. On both days 3 and 7, half of the culture medium was replaced with IL-2 medium. The germline gives CDR1 WNHNN, CDR2 SYGVQD (reference sequence). CDR3 length equals 15 residues. V dropped 3 bases and J dropped 1; count of bases not matched to a gene: 4. This entry is derived from a study of vaccination effects on CD4 cells after COVID-19. Turning to the study itself: Prior to sequencing, the ViraFEST assay stimulated PBMC with viral peptide pools, which expanded the antigen-specific CD4+ T cells.

Using immunoSEQ multiplex PCR, the repertoire was profiled, and TCRdb retains in-frame clones only, with some absent. This table holds 70,000 or so clones, roughly three quarters found once. This sequence originates from a human donor who received a COVID-19 vaccine. This chain uses TRBV10-1 with TRBJ1-1, with 8 bases that match TRBD1. The sequences come from CD4+ T cells from PBMCs cultured without peptide, collected before COVID-19 vaccination. The CDR3: CASSDPGTGNTEAFF. The CDR3 region has the DNA TGCGCCAGCAGTGATCCCGGGACAGGGAACACTGAAGCTTTCTTT.